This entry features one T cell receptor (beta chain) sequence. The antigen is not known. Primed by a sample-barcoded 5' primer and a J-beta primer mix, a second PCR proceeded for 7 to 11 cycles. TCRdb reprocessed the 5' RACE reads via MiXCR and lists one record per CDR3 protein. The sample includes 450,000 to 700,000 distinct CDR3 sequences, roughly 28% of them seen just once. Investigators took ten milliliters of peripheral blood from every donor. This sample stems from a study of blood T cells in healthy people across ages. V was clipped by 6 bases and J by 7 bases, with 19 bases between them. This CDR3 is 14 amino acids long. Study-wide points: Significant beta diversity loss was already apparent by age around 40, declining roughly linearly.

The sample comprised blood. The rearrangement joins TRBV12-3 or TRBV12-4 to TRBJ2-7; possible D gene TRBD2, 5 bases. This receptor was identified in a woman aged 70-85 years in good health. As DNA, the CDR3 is TGTGCCAGCAGCTCTGGGCCCCGGGGTAGGGAGCAGTACTTC. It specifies CASSSGPRGREQYF.